The 5 T cell receptor beta chains in this list originate from one sample, sequenced in a study of T cell changes during pregnancy in multiple sclerosis. Produced via immunoSEQ multiplex PCR; TCRdb's table is partial and in-frame only. The table includes around 100,000 clones, more than 90% detected once. The material sequenced was peripheral blood, taken in the second trimester of pregnancy. The receptors derive from a female donor with multiple sclerosis, enrolled in a pregnancy study.

The chain has TRBV9 and TRBJ1-2; 7 bases are a match to TRBD1. J gave up 1 base and V 4 bases, and 10 bases lay outside the gene matches. The CDR3 spans 16 residues. Per germline, CDR1 SGDLS and CDR2 YYNGEE. The CDR3 region is CASSPVWTGGNYGYTF. DNA of the CDR3: TGTGCCAGCAGCCCCGTCTGGACAGGAGGTAACTATGGCTACACCTTC.

The CDR3 DNA reads as TGTGCCAGCAGTCCGGGACAGGGGGCGTTCACTGAAGCTTTCTTT. Amino acids: CASSPGQGAFTEAFF. The J gene is TRBJ1-1, the V gene TRBV28; 12 bases are a match to TRBD1. The CDR3 contains 15 residues. J lost 4 bases, V lost 5 bases, and 5 bases had no gene match. Germline V gene lookup returns CDR1 MDHEN and CDR2 SYDVKM.

The chain has TRBV7-2 and TRBJ2-7; the match to TRBD2 covers 10 bases. There are 14 residues in the CDR3. V was clipped by 2 bases and J by 5 bases; unmatched bases: 3. Looked up from germline, CDR1 is SGHTA and CDR2 is FQGNSA. CDR3 nucleotide sequence: TGTGCCAGCAGCTTAAGCGGGAGGGCCAACGAGCAGTACTTC. This sequence encodes CASSLSGRANEQYF.

J is TRBJ2-7 and V is TRBV11-3, with D unresolved. Germline values: CDR1 SGHNT, CDR2 YENEEA. This CDR3 region has 12 residues. Deletions cut 5 bases from V and 3 bases from J, with 8 bases between. The CDR3 DNA follows: TGTGCCAGCAGCCCCGACAACTACGAGCAGTACTTC. It translates to CASSPDNYEQYF.

V and J are TRBV5-1 and TRBJ2-3, with D tentatively TRBD1 (6 bases). Germline V lookup: CDR1 SGHRS, CDR2 YFSETQ. V was trimmed by 0 bases and J by 4 bases, leaving 18 bases between them. The CDR3 runs 17 residues. CDR3 DNA sequence: TGCGCCAGCAGCTTGGAAGGTTGGGGCAGGGGTGCAGATACGCAGTATTTT. Translation gives CASSLEGWGRGADTQYF.